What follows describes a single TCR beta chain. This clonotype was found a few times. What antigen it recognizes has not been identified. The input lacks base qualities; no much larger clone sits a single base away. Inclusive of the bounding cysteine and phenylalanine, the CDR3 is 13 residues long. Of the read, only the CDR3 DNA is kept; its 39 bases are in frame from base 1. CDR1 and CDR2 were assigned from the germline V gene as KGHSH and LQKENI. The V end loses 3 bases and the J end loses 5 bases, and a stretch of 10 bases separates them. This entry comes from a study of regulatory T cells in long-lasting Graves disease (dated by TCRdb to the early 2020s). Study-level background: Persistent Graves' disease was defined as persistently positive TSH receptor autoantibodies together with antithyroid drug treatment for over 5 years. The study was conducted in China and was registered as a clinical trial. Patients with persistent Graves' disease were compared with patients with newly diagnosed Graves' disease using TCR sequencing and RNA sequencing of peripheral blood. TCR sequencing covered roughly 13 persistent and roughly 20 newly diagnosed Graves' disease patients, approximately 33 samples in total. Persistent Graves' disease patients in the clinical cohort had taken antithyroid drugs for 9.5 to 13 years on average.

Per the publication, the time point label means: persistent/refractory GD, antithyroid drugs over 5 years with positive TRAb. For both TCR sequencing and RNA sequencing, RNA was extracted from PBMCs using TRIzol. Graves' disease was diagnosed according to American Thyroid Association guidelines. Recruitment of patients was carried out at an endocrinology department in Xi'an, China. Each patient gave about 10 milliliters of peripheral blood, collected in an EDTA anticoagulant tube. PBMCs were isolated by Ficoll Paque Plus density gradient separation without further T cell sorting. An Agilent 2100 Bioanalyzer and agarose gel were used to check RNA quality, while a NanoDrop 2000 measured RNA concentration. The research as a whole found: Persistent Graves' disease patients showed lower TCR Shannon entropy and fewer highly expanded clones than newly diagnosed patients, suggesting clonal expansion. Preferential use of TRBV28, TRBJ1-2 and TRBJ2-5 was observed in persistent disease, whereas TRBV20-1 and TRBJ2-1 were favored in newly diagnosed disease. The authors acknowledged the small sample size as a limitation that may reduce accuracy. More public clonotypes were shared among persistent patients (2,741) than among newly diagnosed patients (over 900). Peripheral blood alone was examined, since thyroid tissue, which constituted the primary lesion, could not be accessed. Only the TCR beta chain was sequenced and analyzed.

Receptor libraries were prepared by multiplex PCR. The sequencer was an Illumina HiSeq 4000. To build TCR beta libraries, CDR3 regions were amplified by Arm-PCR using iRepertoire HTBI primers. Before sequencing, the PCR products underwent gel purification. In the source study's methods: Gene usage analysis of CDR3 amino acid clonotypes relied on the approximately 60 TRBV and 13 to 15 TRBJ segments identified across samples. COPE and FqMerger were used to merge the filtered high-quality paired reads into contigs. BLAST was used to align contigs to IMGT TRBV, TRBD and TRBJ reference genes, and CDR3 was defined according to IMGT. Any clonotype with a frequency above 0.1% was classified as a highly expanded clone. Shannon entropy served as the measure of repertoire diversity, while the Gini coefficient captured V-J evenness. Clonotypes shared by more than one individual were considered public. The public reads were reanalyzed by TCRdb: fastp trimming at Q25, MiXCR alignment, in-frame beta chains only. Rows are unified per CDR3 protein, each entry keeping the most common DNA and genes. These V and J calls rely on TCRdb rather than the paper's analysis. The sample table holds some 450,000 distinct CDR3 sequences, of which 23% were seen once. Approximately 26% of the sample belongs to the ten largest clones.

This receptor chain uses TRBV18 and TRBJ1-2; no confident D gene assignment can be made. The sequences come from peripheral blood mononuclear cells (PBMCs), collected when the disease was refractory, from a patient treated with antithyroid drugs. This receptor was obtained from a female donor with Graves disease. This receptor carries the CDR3 CASSPKTGYGYTF. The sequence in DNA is TGTGCCAGCTCACCTAAGACGGGGTATGGCTACACCTTC.